The 2 T cell receptor beta chains given below trace back to one sample, sequenced in a study of glioma-infiltrating T cells listed by TCRdb under 2016. The sample was run on an Illumina MiSeq. The iRepertoire nested amplicon-rescue multiplex PCR (arm-PCR) platform was used to amplify TCR alpha and beta CDR3 regions from RNA. The public reads were reprocessed in TCRdb via fastp at Q25 and MiXCR, keeping in-frame beta chains. Every distinct CDR3 protein forms one entry, paired with its most common genes and DNA. The sample includes about 99,000 distinct CDR3 sequences, with 29% observed a single time. The ten largest make up 44% of the sample. Sequenced: glioma tissue, nonneoplastic brain tissue, or PBMCs (not recorded which). The receptors originated from a human donor with low-grade glioma or glioblastoma, undergoing nonglioma brain surgery, or in good health (not recorded which).

The chain couples TRBV29-1 to TRBJ1-6; TRBD1 agrees at 9 bases. CDR3 length: 13 amino acids. The V gene end was trimmed by 6 bases and the J gene end by 7 bases; junction bases not matched to a gene: 4. Germline assignment: CDR1 SQVTM and CDR2 ANQGSEA. The CDR3 protein is CSVRGQGNSPLHF. The CDR3 coding sequence is TGCAGCGTGCGGGGACAGGGAAATTCACCCCTCCACTTT.

This clonotype came up many times. The V and J genes are TRBV3-1 and TRBJ1-2; D uncertain. V lost 4 bases and J lost 2, with 11 bases in between. Germline V gene lookup returns CDR1 LGHDT and CDR2 YNNKEL (reference sequence). The CDR3 covers 14 residues. The CDR3 bases are TGTGCCAGCAGCCGCGGGCCGACGAACTATGGCTACACCTTC. Amino acids: CASSRGPTNYGYTF.